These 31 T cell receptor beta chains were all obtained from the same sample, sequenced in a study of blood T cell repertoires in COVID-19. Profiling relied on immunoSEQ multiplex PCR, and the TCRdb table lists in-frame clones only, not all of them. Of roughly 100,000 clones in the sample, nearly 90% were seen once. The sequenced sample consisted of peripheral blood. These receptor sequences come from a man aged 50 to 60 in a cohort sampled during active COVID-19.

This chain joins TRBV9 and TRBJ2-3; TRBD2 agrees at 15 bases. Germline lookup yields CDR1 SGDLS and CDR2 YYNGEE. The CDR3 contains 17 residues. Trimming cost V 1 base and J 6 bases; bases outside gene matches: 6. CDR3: CASSVTGLAGGRDTQYF. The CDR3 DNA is TGTGCCAGCAGCGTAACCGGACTAGCGGGGGGGCGGGATACGCAGTATTTT.

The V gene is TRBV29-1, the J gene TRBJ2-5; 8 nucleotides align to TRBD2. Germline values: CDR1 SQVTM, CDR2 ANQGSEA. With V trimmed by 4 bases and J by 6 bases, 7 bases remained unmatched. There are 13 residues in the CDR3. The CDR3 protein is CSVASGGEKTQYF. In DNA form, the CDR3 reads TGCAGCGTTGCTTCGGGGGGGGAGAAGACCCAGTACTTC.

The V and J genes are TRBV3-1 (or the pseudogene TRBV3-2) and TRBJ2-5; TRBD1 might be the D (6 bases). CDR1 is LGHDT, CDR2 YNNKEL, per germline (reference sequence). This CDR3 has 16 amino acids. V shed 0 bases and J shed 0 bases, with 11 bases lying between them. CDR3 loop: CASSQDLWTDQETQYF. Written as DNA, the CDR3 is TGTGCCAGCAGCCAAGATTTATGGACAGACCAAGAGACCCAGTACTTC.

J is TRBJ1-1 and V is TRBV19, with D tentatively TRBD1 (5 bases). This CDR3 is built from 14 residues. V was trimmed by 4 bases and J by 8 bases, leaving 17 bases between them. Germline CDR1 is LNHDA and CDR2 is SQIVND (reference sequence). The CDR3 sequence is CASSTGSGAEEAFF. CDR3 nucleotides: TGTGCCAGTAGTACGGGGAGCGGGGCAGAAGAAGCTTTCTTT.

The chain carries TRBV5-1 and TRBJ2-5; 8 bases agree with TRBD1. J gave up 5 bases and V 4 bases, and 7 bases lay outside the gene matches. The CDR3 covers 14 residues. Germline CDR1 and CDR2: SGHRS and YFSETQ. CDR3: CASSPHRGRETQYF. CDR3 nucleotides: TGCGCCAGCAGCCCTCACAGGGGGAGGGAGACCCAGTACTTC.

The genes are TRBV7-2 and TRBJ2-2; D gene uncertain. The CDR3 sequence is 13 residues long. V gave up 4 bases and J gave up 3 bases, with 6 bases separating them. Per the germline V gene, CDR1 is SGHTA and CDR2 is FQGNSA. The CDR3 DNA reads TGTGCCAGCAGCTCTACAGACACCGGGGAGCTGTTTTTT. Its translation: CASSSTDTGELFF.

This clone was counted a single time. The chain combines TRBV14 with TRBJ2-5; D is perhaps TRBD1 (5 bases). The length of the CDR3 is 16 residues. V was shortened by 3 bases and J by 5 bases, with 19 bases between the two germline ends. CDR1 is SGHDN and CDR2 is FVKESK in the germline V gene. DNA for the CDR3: TGTGCCAGCAGCCAGAATACCGCAGGGTTCGGGGAGACCCAGTACTTC. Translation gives CASSQNTAGFGETQYF.

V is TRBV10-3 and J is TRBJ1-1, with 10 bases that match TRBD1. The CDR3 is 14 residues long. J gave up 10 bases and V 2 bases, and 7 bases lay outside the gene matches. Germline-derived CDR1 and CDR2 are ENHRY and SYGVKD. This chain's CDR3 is CAISETRDRGRAFF. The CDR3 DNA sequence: TGTGCCATCAGTGAGACCCGGGACAGGGGTCGAGCTTTCTTT.

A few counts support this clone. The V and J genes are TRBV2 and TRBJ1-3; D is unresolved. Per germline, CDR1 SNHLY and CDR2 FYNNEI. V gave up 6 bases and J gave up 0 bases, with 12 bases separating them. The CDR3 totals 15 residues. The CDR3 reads CASRKEVGSGNTIYF. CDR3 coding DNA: TGTGCCAGCAGGAAAGAGGTGGGCTCTGGAAACACCATATATTTT.

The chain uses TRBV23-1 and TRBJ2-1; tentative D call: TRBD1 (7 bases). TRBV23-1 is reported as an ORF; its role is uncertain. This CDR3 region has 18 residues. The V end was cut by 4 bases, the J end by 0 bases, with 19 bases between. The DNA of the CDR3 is TGCGCCAGCAGTCTTCCCAGGGGGGCCGGGGGCTCCTACAATGAGCAGTTCTTC. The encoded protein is CASSLPRGAGGSYNEQFF.

The CDR3 nucleotides are TGTGCCAGCTCACGTGACAGAGCCTACGAGCAGTACGTC. Its translation is CASSRDRAYEQYV. This chain connects TRBV18 to TRBJ2-7; tentative D call: TRBD1 (5 bases). The CDR3 length is 13 residues. V lost 4 bases and J lost 2, with 9 bases in between. Germline values: CDR1 KGHSH, CDR2 LQKENI.

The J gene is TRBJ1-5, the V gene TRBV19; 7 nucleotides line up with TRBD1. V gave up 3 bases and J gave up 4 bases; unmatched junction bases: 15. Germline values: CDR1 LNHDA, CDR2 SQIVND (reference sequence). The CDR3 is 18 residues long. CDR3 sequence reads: CASSIPPGRDSPNQPQHF. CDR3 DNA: TGTGCCAGTAGTATCCCCCCTGGTAGGGACAGCCCGAATCAGCCCCAGCATTTT.

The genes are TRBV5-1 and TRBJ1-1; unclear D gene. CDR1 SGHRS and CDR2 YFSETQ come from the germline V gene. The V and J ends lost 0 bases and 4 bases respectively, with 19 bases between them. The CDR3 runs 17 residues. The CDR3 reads CASSLDSSDTYGTEAFF. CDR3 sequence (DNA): TGCGCCAGCAGCTTGGACTCCTCCGACACTTATGGCACTGAAGCTTTCTTT.

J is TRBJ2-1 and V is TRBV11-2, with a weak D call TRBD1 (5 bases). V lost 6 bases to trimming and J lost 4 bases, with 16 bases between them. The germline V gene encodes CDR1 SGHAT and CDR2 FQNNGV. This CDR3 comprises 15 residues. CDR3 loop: CASSPRAGGYNEQFF. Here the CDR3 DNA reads TGTGCCAGCAGTCCCAGGGCTGGCGGTTACAATGAGCAGTTCTTC. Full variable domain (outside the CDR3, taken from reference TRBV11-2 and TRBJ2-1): EAGVAQSPRYKIIEKRQSVAFWCNPISGHATLYWYQQILGQGPKLLIQFQNNGVVDDSQLPKDRFSAERLKGVDSTLKIQPAKLEDSAVYLCASSPRAGGYNEQFFGPGTRLTVL.

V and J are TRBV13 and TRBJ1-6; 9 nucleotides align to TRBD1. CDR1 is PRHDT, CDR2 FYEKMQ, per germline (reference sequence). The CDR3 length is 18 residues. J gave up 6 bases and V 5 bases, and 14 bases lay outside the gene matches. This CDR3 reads CASSRVTGGAMINSPLHF. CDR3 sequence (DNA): TGTGCCAGCAGCCGAGTCACAGGGGGCGCCATGATTAATTCACCCCTCCACTTT. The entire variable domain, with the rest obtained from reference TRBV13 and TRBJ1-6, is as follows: AAGVIQSPRHLIKEKRETATLKCYPIPRHDTVYWYQQGPGQDPQFLISFYEKMQSDKGSIPDRFSAQQFSDYHSELNMSSLELGDSALYFCASSRVTGGAMINSPLHFGNGTRLTVT.

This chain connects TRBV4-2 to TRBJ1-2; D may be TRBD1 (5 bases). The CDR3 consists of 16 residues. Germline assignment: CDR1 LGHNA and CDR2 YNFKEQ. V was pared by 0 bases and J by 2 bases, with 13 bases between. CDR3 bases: TGTGCCAGCAGCCAAGATTGGCGGGGGAGGAACTATGGCTACACCTTC. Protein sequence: CASSQDWRGRNYGYTF.

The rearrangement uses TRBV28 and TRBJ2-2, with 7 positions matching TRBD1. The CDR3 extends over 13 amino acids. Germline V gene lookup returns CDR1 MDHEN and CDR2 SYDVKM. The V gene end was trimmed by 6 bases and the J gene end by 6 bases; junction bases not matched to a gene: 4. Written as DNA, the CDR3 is TGTGCCAGCAGCAGGGGGACAGCCGGGGAGCTGTTTTTT. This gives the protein CASSRGTAGELFF.

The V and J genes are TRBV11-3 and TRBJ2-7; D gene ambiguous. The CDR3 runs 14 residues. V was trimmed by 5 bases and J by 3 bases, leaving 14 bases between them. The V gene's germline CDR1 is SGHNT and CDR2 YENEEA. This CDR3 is CASSPRRGNYEQYF. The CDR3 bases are TGTGCCAGCAGCCCTCGGAGAGGAAACTACGAGCAGTACTTC.

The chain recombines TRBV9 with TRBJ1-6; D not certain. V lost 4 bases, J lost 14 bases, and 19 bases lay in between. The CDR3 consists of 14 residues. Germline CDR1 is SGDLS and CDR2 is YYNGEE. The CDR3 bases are TGTGCCAGCAGCCCCCGGCTCGTCCCGGAGGCCCTCCACTTT. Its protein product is CASSPRLVPEALHF.

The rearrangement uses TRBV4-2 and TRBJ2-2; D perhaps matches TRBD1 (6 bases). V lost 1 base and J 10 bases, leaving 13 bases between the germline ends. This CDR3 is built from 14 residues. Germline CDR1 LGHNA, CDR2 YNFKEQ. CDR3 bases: TGTGCCAGCAGCCAAGTGGCAGGGGAAGAGGAGCTGTTTTTT. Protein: CASSQVAGEEELFF.

CDR3 protein: CASSRTPGGLRETQYF. DNA of the CDR3: TGTGCCAGTAGCCGCACCCCGGGGGGATTGAGAGAGACCCAGTACTTC. The chain joins TRBV19 to TRBJ2-5; 7 nucleotides match TRBD2. The CDR3 runs to 16 residues. Germline CDR1 LNHDA, CDR2 SQIVND (reference sequence). J lost 4 bases, V lost 6 bases, and 14 bases had no gene match.

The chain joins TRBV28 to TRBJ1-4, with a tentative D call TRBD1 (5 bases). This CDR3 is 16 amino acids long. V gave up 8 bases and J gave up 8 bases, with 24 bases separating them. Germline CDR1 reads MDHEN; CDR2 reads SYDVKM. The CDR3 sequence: CASAQDGGNEREKLFF. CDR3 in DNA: TGTGCCAGCGCCCAGGACGGGGGGAATGAACGGGAAAAACTGTTTTTT.

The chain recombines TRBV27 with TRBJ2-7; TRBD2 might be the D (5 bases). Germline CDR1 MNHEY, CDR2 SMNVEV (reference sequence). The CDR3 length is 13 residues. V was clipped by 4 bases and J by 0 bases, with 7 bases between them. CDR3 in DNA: TGTGCCAGCAGTTCGGGGAGCTCCTACGAGCAGTACGTC. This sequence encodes CASSSGSSYEQYV.

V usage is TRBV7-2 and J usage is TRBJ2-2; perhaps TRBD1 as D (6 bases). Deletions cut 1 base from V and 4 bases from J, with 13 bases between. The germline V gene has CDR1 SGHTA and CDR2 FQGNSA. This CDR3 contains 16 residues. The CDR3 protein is CASSLVGTKPTGELFF. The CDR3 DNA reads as TGTGCCAGCAGCTTAGTTGGGACAAAGCCCACCGGGGAGCTGTTTTTT.

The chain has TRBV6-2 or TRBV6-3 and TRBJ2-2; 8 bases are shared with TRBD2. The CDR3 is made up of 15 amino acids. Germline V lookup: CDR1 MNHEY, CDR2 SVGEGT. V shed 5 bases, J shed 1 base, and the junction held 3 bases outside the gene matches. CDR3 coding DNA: TGTGCCAGCAGTCGGGGGGGGAGGAACACCGGGGAGCTGTTTTTT. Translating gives CASSRGGRNTGELFF.

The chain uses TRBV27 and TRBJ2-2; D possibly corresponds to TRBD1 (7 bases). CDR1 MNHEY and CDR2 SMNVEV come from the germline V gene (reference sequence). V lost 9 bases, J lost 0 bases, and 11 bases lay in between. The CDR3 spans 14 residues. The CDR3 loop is CASGGTANTGELFF. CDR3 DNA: TGTGCCAGTGGCGGGACAGCGAACACCGGGGAGCTGTTTTTT.

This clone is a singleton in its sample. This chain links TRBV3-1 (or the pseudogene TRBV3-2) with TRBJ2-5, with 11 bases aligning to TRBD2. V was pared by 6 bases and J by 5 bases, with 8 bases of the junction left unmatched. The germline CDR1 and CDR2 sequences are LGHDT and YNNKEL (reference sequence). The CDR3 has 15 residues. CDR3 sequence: CASSLERTSGETQYF. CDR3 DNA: TGTGCCAGCAGTCTAGAACGGACTAGCGGGGAGACCCAGTACTTC.

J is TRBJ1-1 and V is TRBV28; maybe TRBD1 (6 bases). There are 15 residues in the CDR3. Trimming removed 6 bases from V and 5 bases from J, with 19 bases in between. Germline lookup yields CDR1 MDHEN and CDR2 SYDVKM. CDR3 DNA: TGTGCCAGCAGCTCGGGACGCTGGGGGCCAACTGAAGCTTTCTTT. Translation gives CASSSGRWGPTEAFF.

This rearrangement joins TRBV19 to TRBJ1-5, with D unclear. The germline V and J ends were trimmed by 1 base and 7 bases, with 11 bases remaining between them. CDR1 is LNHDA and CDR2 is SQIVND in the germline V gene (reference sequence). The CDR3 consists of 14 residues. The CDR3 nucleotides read TGTGCCAGTAGTATAGGTCTAGCATGGCAGCCCCAGCATTTT. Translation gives CASSIGLAWQPQHF.

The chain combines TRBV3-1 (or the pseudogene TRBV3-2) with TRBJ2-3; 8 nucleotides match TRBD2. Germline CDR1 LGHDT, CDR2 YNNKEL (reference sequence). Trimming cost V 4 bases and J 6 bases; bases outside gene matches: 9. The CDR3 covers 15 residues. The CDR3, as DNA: TGTGCCAGCAGCCCGGGACTAGTGCACCCGGATACGCAGTATTTT. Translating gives CASSPGLVHPDTQYF.

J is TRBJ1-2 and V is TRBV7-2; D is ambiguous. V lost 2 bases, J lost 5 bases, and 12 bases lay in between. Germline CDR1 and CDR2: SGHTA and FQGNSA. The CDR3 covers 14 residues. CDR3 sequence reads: CASSLPPTSYGYTF. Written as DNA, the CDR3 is TGTGCCAGCAGCTTACCGCCGACTTCGTATGGCTACACCTTC.